One and the same sample provided the 27 T cell receptor beta chains below, sequenced in a study of T cell repertoires in cytomegalovirus infection. TCRdb re-called the reads through MiXCR, storing one row per CDR3 protein. The table lists 250,000 to 350,000 distinct CDR3 sequences, roughly a quarter of them singletons, with approximately 15% in the top ten. The specimen was PBMCs. These receptors were taken from a human donor in good health (CMV status not recorded). Some clones in this sample may be carry-over from other donors' samples.

V usage is TRBV18 and J usage is TRBJ2-5; D is unresolved. Trimming removed 1 base at V and 2 bases at J, with 8 bases between. Per the germline V gene, CDR1 is KGHSH and CDR2 is LQKENI. This CDR3 is 14 amino acids long. The chain's CDR3 is CASSPRTEQETQYF. The CDR3 nucleotides are TGTGCCAGCTCACCACGTACAGAGCAAGAGACCCAGTACTTC. Full variable domain (missing parts from reference TRBV18 and TRBJ2-5): NAGVMQNPRHLVRRRGQEARLRCSPMKGHSHVYWYRQLPEEGLKFMVYLQKENIIDESGMPKERFSAEFPKEGPSILRIQQVVRGDSAAYFCASSPRTEQETQYFGPGTRLLVL.

This clonotype was seen only a few times. This chain joins TRBV19 and TRBJ1-3; D unresolved. The CDR3 contains 13 residues. The germline CDR1 and CDR2 sequences are LNHDA and SQIVND (reference sequence). V was pared by 7 bases and J by 1 base, with 8 bases between. CDR3 in amino acids: CASMRGSGNTIYF. For the CDR3, the DNA is TGTGCCAGTATGCGGGGTTCTGGAAACACCATATATTTT.

The chain joins TRBV7-2 to TRBJ1-2, with 7 bases matching TRBD1. Unmatched junction bases numbered 3, after V lost 4 bases and J lost 1 base. The CDR3 runs to 14 residues. In germline, CDR1 is SGHTA, CDR2 FQGNSA. The DNA of the CDR3 is TGTGCCAGCAGCTCGGACAGGCTTAACTATGGCTACACCTTC. The encoded protein is CASSSDRLNYGYTF. Filled out from reference TRBV7-2 and TRBJ1-2, the complete variable domain reads GAGVSQSPSNKVTEKGKDVELRCDPISGHTALYWYRQSLGQGLEFLIYFQGNSAPDKSGLPSDRFSAERTGGSVSTLTIQRTQQEDSAVYLCASSSDRLNYGYTFGSGTRLTVV.

V usage is TRBV29-1 and J usage is TRBJ2-3; TRBD2 might be the D (6 bases). Trimming removed 6 bases at V and 4 bases at J, with 17 bases between. The germline V gene encodes CDR1 SQVTM and CDR2 ANQGSEA. CDR3 length equals 14 residues. CDR3: CSVALGRAADTQYF. For the CDR3, the DNA is TGCAGCGTGGCTCTCGGGAGAGCCGCAGATACGCAGTATTTT.

CDR3 coding DNA: TGCAGTGCTACTTCAGCGCGGGAGACCCAGTACTTC. Amino acids: CSATSARETQYF. This chain connects TRBV20-1 to TRBJ2-5; no firm D call. The germline CDR1 and CDR2 sequences are DFQATT and SNEGSKA (reference sequence). This CDR3 comprises 12 residues. Trimming left V 4 bases short and J 5 bases short, with 11 bases between.

This clonotype was seen ten or more times. The genes are TRBV28 and TRBJ2-3; possible D gene TRBD2, 6 bases. This CDR3 is 18 amino acids long. The V gene lost 7 bases and the J gene lost 2 bases, with 25 bases spanning the gap. Per the germline V gene, CDR1 is MDHEN and CDR2 is SYDVKM. The CDR3 protein is CASTLESGLQYNTDTQYF. CDR3 DNA sequence: TGTGCCAGCACCCTGGAGTCGGGACTCCAATATAACACAGATACGCAGTATTTT.

In this sample, this clonotype turned up a few times. The chain combines TRBV6-2 or TRBV6-3 with TRBJ2-5; D might be TRBD1 (6 bases). V was cut by 8 bases and J by 7 bases, with 20 bases left in between. The CDR3 loop spans 14 amino acids. The germline V gene encodes CDR1 MNHEY and CDR2 SVGEGT. CDR3 in DNA: TGTGCCAGCCGACCAACAGGGCTTGTCGGGACCCAGTACTTC. Its protein product is CASRPTGLVGTQYF.

This clonotype has just one count. The J gene is TRBJ2-5, the V gene TRBV20-1; weak D call: TRBD1 (6 bases). This CDR3 contains 14 residues. CDR1 is DFQATT, CDR2 SNEGSKA, per germline (reference sequence). V lost 0 bases, J lost 4 bases, and 12 bases lay in between. In DNA, the CDR3 is TGCAGTGCTAGAGATCCCTCAGGGGCAGAGACCCAGTACTTC. Translated: CSARDPSGAETQYF.

This clonotype was found a few times. This chain connects TRBV12-3 or TRBV12-4 to TRBJ2-5; 11 bases align to TRBD2. V lost 10 bases, J lost 2 bases, and 12 bases stayed unmatched. This CDR3 has 16 amino acids. The CDR3 reads CATGLAGGVEQETQYF. CDR3 in DNA: TGTGCCACTGGGCTAGCGGGGGGCGTGGAGCAAGAGACCCAGTACTTC.

The CDR3 here is CASAIHGVNTEAFF. CDR3 nucleotide sequence: TGTGCCAGCGCAATACACGGTGTGAACACTGAAGCTTTCTTT. V gene TRBV12-3 or TRBV12-4 combines with J gene TRBJ1-1; D is unclear. V gave up 8 bases and J gave up 0 bases, with 13 bases separating them. This CDR3 has 14 residues.

This clonotype was seen a handful of times. The chain combines TRBV19 with TRBJ2-1; 9 bases align to TRBD2. J gave up 2 bases and V 4 bases, and 3 bases lay outside the gene matches. Germline loops: CDR1 LNHDA, CDR2 SQIVND (reference sequence). CDR3 length equals 15 residues. CDR3 sequence: CASSRAGGPYNEQFF. The CDR3 DNA follows: TGTGCCAGTAGTAGAGCGGGGGGCCCCTACAATGAGCAGTTCTTC.

In regard to this clonotype: A much more abundant neighbour one base away suggests this may be a read error. The CDR3 end shows no conserved phenylalanine or tryptophan, and so a read error is likely. CDR3 coding DNA: TGTGCCAGCAGCCGGAGCGGGGCAAGCTCCTACAATGAGCAGTTCTTG. This gives the protein CASSRSGASSYNEQFL. The chain carries TRBV11-2 and TRBJ2-1; 7 nucleotides agree with TRBD2. The CDR3 is 16 amino acids. V shed 5 bases and J 0 bases; nucleotides not matched to a gene: 7. Germline CDR1 reads SGHAT; CDR2 reads FQNNGV.

This clonotype appeared many times. The V call is TRBV7-8, the J call TRBJ2-1; D may be TRBD2 (6 bases). CDR1 and CDR2 from the germline V gene are SGHVS and FQNEAQ. The ends were cut back, 6 bases at V and 7 bases at J, with 10 bases in the middle. This CDR3 contains 12 residues. Written as DNA, the CDR3 is TGTGCCAGCAGTACCAGCGGGAATGAGCAGTTCTTC. Translating it yields CASSTSGNEQFF. The full variable domain, in which reference TRBV7-8 and TRBJ2-1 provide the parts outside the CDR3, is GAGVSQSPRYKVAKRGQDVALRCDPISGHVSLFWYQQALGQGPEFLTYFQNEAQLDKSGLPSDRFFAERPEGSVSTLKIQRTQQEDSAVYLCASSTSGNEQFFGPGTRLTVL.

This clonotype has ten or more counts. An end of the junction differs from the germline gene, which may be a read error. This rearrangement joins TRBV7-9 to TRBJ2-7, with D tentatively TRBD1 or TRBD2 (5 bases each). The V gene's germline CDR1 is SEHNR and CDR2 FQNEAQ (reference sequence). The CDR3 has 12 amino acids. CDR3 sequence reads: CASSDSRGPENF. The CDR3 coding sequence is TGTGCCAGCAGCGACAGCCGCGGGCCGGAGAACTTC.

The chain's CDR3 is CSAQGGLSGNTIYF. Written as DNA, the CDR3 is TGCAGCGCCCAAGGGGGGCTCTCTGGAAACACCATATATTTT. This sequence joins TRBV29-1 and TRBJ1-3, with D maybe TRBD1 (6 bases). The CDR3 consists of 14 residues. The germline CDR1 and CDR2 sequences are SQVTM and ANQGSEA. V was clipped by 7 bases and J by 0 bases, with 13 bases between them.

This clonotype was seen a few times. The chain links TRBV28 to TRBJ1-2; 7 nucleotides align to TRBD1. Germline assignment: CDR1 MDHEN and CDR2 SYDVKM. The CDR3 consists of 13 residues. V was clipped by 6 bases and J by 2 bases; unmatched bases: 3. The CDR3 DNA reads as TGTGCCAGCAGCAACAGGGGCAACTATGGCTACACCTTC. This gives the protein CASSNRGNYGYTF.

This clonotype was observed a few times. The V gene is TRBV28, the J gene TRBJ2-4; 9 positions match TRBD1. The germline V gene encodes CDR1 MDHEN and CDR2 SYDVKM. This CDR3 is built from 17 residues. J lost 0 bases, V lost 1 base, and 4 bases had no gene match. The CDR3 coding sequence is TGTGCCAGCAGTTTATTGGGGACAGGGAAAGCCAAAAACATTCAGTACTTC. Translation gives CASSLLGTGKAKNIQYF. Based on the CDR3 plus reference TRBV28 and TRBJ2-4, the full variable domain is DVKVTQSSRYLVKRTGEKVFLECVQDMDHENMFWYRQDPGLGLRLIYFSYDVKMKEKGDIPEGYSVSREKKERFSLILESASTNQTSMYLCASSLLGTGKAKNIQYFGAGTRLSVL.

The chain has TRBV28 and TRBJ1-2, with D hard to call. V lost 6 bases, J lost 4 bases, and 12 bases lay in between. Looked up from germline, CDR1 is MDHEN and CDR2 is SYDVKM. This CDR3 has 13 residues. CDR3 loop: CASRPPSLYGYTF. The CDR3 DNA sequence: TGTGCCAGCAGGCCCCCCAGCCTCTATGGCTACACCTTC.

This clonotype came up many times. V is TRBV7-2 and J is TRBJ2-1; D is tentatively TRBD1 or TRBD2 (6 bases each). Germline CDR1 reads SGHTA; CDR2 reads FQGNSA. V lost 5 bases, J lost 10 bases, and 21 bases lay in between. The CDR3 sequence is 15 residues long. The CDR3 protein is CASSLGGGMAGEQFF. CDR3 nucleotide sequence: TGTGCCAGCAGCCTCGGGGGCGGGATGGCGGGCGAGCAGTTCTTC.

V is TRBV20-1 and J is TRBJ2-7, with D perhaps matching TRBD2 (5 bases). The CDR3 contains 13 residues. The V gene lost 6 bases and the J gene lost 4 bases, with 16 bases spanning the gap. Germline V gene sequence: CDR1 DFQATT, CDR2 SNEGSKA (reference sequence). The CDR3 sequence: CSARELGFYEQYF. CDR3 DNA sequence: TGCAGTGCGCGAGAACTAGGGTTTTACGAGCAGTACTTC.

This clonotype was observed at least ten times. The gene calls are TRBV7-2 and TRBJ2-7; 7 bases are shared with TRBD2. The V gene end was trimmed by 1 base and the J gene end by 4 bases; junction bases not matched to a gene: 4. The CDR3 consists of 14 residues. Germline V gene lookup returns CDR1 SGHTA and CDR2 FQGNSA. In DNA form, the CDR3 reads TGTGCCAGCAGCTTAGGGATGCGGGAGTACGAGCAGTACTTC. Translation: CASSLGMREYEQYF.

This chain links TRBV2 with TRBJ2-2; TRBD2 is a possible D gene (6 bases). Trimming took off 7 bases at V and 2 bases at J, with 11 bases between the two ends. The CDR3 spans 14 residues. Germline V gives CDR1 SNHLY, CDR2 FYNNEI. The CDR3 region has the DNA TGTGCCAGCATTATCGGGAGTAACACCGGGGAGCTGTTTTTT. Encoded protein: CASIIGSNTGELFF.

This clonotype was counted ten times or more. The CDR3 sequence is CASSEGRRLNTEAFF. CDR3 coding DNA: TGTGCCAGCTCGGAGGGCCGTCGCTTGAACACTGAAGCTTTCTTT. The chain carries TRBV28 and TRBJ1-1; D is unresolved. Germline V gives CDR1 MDHEN, CDR2 SYDVKM. Trimming removed 8 bases from V and 0 bases from J, with 16 bases in between. The CDR3 is 15 amino acids.

This clonotype was counted only a few times. V usage is TRBV29-1 and J usage is TRBJ1-2; 7 bases are a match to TRBD1. The V segment lost 0 bases and the J segment 2 bases; nucleotides outside the gene matches: 9. CDR3 length equals 16 residues. Germline V gene sequence: CDR1 SQVTM, CDR2 ANQGSEA. The CDR3 DNA is TGCAGCGTTGAAGAATTATTTGGGACAGAGAACTATGGCTACACCTTC. The encoded protein is CSVEELFGTENYGYTF.

This clonotype showed up just once. The V gene is TRBV4-1, the J gene TRBJ2-5; D not resolved. Germline lookup yields CDR1 MGHRA and CDR2 YSYEKL. V was clipped by 4 bases and J by 4 bases, with 16 bases between them. The CDR3 contains 15 residues. DNA of the CDR3: TGCGCCAGCAGCCCGGAATGGAGCCCTAGAGAGACCCAGTACTTC. It encodes CASSPEWSPRETQYF.

The chain joins TRBV5-6 to TRBJ1-1, with TRBD1 as a possible D gene (5 bases). This CDR3 contains 14 residues. With 6 bases removed from V and 3 bases from J, the gap between germline ends came to 15 bases. The germline V gene has CDR1 SGHDT and CDR2 YYEEEE. CDR3 sequence: CASTPQGRDTEAFF. CDR3 bases: TGTGCCAGCACCCCCCAGGGCCGGGACACTGAAGCTTTCTTT. Drawing the rest from reference TRBV5-6 and TRBJ1-1, the complete variable domain is DAGVTQSPTHLIKTRGQQVTLRCSPKSGHDTVSWYQQALGQGPQFIFQYYEEEERQRGNFPDRFSGHQFPNYSSELNVNALLLGDSALYLCASTPQGRDTEAFFGQGTRLTVV.

This clonotype appeared a few times. This rearrangement joins TRBV28 to TRBJ2-6; no firm D call. Per the germline V gene, CDR1 is MDHEN and CDR2 is SYDVKM. V lost 1 base, J lost 0 bases, and 4 bases lay in between. The CDR3 is 15 amino acids. For the CDR3, the DNA is TGTGCCAGCAGTTTATCCCTCTCTGGGGCCAACGTCCTGACTTTC. Translated, it gives CASSLSLSGANVLTF.